The entry below describes one TCR beta chain. The antigen remains unidentified. This CDR3 is built from 12 residues. The V end was cut by 2 bases, the J end by 7 bases, with 9 bases between. Data came from immunoSEQ multiplex PCR; TCRdb stores just in-frame clones and leaves some out. The sample lists 180,000 or so clones, roughly 94% occurring once. These data belong to a study of T cell responses to AZD1222 COVID-19 vaccine. Study-wide results and caveats: Epitopes outside B.1.351 and B.1.1.7 mutated regions reportedly drew nearly half of spike TCRs. Clonal diversity was possibly underestimated, and the donors were mostly white British, with more females. Spike-specific TCRs gained breadth and depth after people received two AZD1222 doses. No day 14 peak samples; only post-peak repertoires were characterized.

The receptor was derived from an adult who received the AZD1222 COVID-19 vaccine. The specimen comprised peripheral blood, sampled 28 days after the second AZD1222 dose. The V gene is TRBV12-3 or TRBV12-4, the J gene TRBJ2-7, with D perhaps TRBD2 (5 bases). CDR3 loop: CASSLRRKEQYF. The DNA of the CDR3 is TGTGCCAGCAGTTTAAGGAGGAAGGAGCAGTACTTC.